The 11 T cell receptor beta chains presented below share a single source sample, sequenced in a study of blood T cells in healthy people across ages. Alongside a J-beta primer mix, a sample-barcoded 5' primer served in a second PCR lasting roughly 7 to 11 cycles. Using its own MiXCR run on the 5' RACE reads, TCRdb lists one record per CDR3 protein. This table holds about 680,000 distinct CDR3 sequences, around half found once. Sequencing was carried out using blood. These receptors originate from a woman aged 55-69 years in good health.

This clonotype was counted between two and nine times. V gene TRBV20-1 combines with J gene TRBJ2-3; 13 bases align to TRBD2. Germline V gives CDR1 DFQATT, CDR2 SNEGSKA (reference sequence). The length of the CDR3 is 15 residues. V lost 3 bases and J lost 8; bases outside the gene matches: 8. CDR3 loop: CSASLGLAGVRTQYF. DNA of the CDR3: TGCAGTGCTAGTCTCGGACTAGCGGGAGTTCGTACGCAGTATTTT.

The rearrangement links TRBV10-3 to TRBJ2-2; D unclear. The germline V and J ends were trimmed by 7 bases and 3 bases, with 6 bases remaining between them. The CDR3 is 12 amino acids. Germline assignment: CDR1 ENHRY and CDR2 SYGVKD. In DNA, the CDR3 is TGTGCCATCAATAGGGACACCGGGGAGCTGTTTTTT. Amino acid sequence: CAINRDTGELFF.

CDR3 sequence reads: CASTVSGYKNEQFF. CDR3 DNA: TGTGCCAGCACCGTTAGCGGGTACAAGAATGAGCAGTTCTTC. The chain couples TRBV7-2 to TRBJ2-1; TRBD2 aligns across 7 bases. Trimming at V came to 7 bases and at J to 7 bases, leaving 10 bases not matched to a gene. CDR3 length: 14 amino acids. Germline V gene lookup returns CDR1 SGHTA and CDR2 FQGNSA.

CDR3: CASSLATGLSSYEQYF. The CDR3 nucleotides are TGTGCCAGCAGCTTAGCAACAGGACTGAGCTCCTACGAGCAGTACTTC. The chain links TRBV7-2 to TRBJ2-7; perhaps D is TRBD1 or TRBD2 (5 bases each). This CDR3 is built from 16 residues. Germline CDR1 SGHTA, CDR2 FQGNSA. V was clipped by 0 bases and J by 0 bases, with 12 bases between them.

This clonotype showed up just once. The CDR3 sequence: CASTHGLATINEQFF. The CDR3, as DNA: TGTGCCAGCACCCACGGGCTAGCGACTATCAATGAGCAGTTCTTC. The V and J genes are TRBV6-5 and TRBJ2-1; TRBD2 is a possible D gene (6 bases). The CDR3 is made up of 15 amino acids. Trimming took off 7 bases at V and 6 bases at J, with 19 bases between the two ends. Germline lookup yields CDR1 MNHEY and CDR2 SVGAGI.

This clonotype has more than one count but fewer than ten. The rearrangement uses TRBV7-2 and TRBJ2-3, with 14 bases that match TRBD2. With 8 bases clipped from V and 1 base from J, the junction kept 8 bases outside the gene matches. Germline assignment: CDR1 SGHTA and CDR2 FQGNSA. This CDR3 is 17 amino acids long. The CDR3 nucleotides are TGTGCCAGCTCACCACCGGGACTAGCGGGAGGCACAGATACGCAGTATTTT. Amino acid sequence: CASSPPGLAGGTDTQYF.

This clonotype was counted ten times or more. J is TRBJ2-7 and V is TRBV12-3 or TRBV12-4; the match to TRBD1 covers 9 bases. With 5 bases clipped from V and 4 bases from J, the junction kept 9 bases outside the gene matches. The CDR3 has 15 residues. The CDR3 DNA sequence: TGTGCCAGCAGTGGAACAGGGGGCTGGAGGTACGAGCAGTACTTC. Amino acid sequence: CASSGTGGWRYEQYF.

A single count supports this clonotype. The chain links TRBV6-2 or TRBV6-3 to TRBJ2-1; 12 bases match TRBD1. The J segment lost 7 bases and the V segment lost 2 bases, leaving 3 bases of the junction unmatched. Germline V gene sequence: CDR1 MNHEY, CDR2 SVGEGT. The CDR3 runs 15 residues. The CDR3 DNA reads TGTGCCAGCAGTTACACGGGACAGGGGGCGAATGAGCAGTTCTTC. Encoded protein: CASSYTGQGANEQFF.

This clonotype was counted ten times or more. V gene TRBV29-1 combines with J gene TRBJ2-5; D gene ambiguous. This CDR3 comprises 12 residues. Germline-derived CDR1 and CDR2 are SQVTM and ANQGSEA. V was cut by 5 bases and J by 11 bases, with 18 bases left in between. This CDR3 reads CSVKSPFNEQYF. The CDR3 region has the DNA TGCAGCGTTAAGTCTCCATTCAATGAGCAGTACTTC.

On this clonotype: A read error may produce the germline difference seen at one junction end. The chain has TRBV6-2 or TRBV6-3 and TRBJ2-7; TRBD2 might be the D (5 bases). There are 16 residues in the CDR3. Germline lookup yields CDR1 MNHEY and CDR2 SVGEGT. The CDR3 sequence is CAGSPPRGFGVYEQYF. In DNA, the CDR3 is TGTGCCGGCAGCCCCCCTAGAGGGTTCGGGGTCTACGAGCAGTACTTC.

Only one count was recorded for this clonotype. The chain combines TRBV9 with TRBJ2-1; D is uncertain. The CDR3 loop spans 14 amino acids. In germline, CDR1 is SGDLS, CDR2 YYNGEE. V lost 0 bases to trimming and J lost 2 bases, with 6 bases between them. The CDR3 loop is CASSVGAPYNEQFF. The CDR3 nucleotides are TGTGCCAGCAGCGTAGGGGCACCCTACAATGAGCAGTTCTTC.